The T cell receptor (beta chain) under discussion was sequenced for a study of T cell repertoires in cytomegalovirus infection. TCRdb used MiXCR to reprocess the reads, holding one entry per CDR3 protein. The table has more than 400,000 distinct CDR3 sequences, 26% seen once. The CDR3 consists of 14 residues. Trimming removed 6 bases from V and 4 bases from J; junction bases left unmatched: 5. This clonotype was picked up a small number of times. V gene TRBV12-3 or TRBV12-4 combines with J gene TRBJ1-4; TRBD1 matches at 7 bases. The receptor was derived from a human donor in good health (CMV status not recorded). Some clones in this sample may be carry-over from other donors' samples. Source material: PBMCs. The CDR3 loop is CASRPGQINEKLFF. The CDR3 nucleotides are TGTGCCAGCAGGCCGGGACAGATTAATGAAAAACTGTTTTTT.